In its sample, the clone carrying this TCR beta chain was seen a few times. Its antigen is still unknown. The data originate from a study of beta chain features in type 1 diabetes. Study details: Summed over all samples, the examined sorted cells came to about 110 million.

All of the isolated RNA was reverse transcribed, so expressed TCRB transcripts were sequenced. Sequenced by immunoSEQ multiplex PCR; TCRdb stores in-frame clones only, minus some. This table has hundreds of thousands of clones, about a sixth appearing once. Study observations and caveats: TCRB CDR3s from Type 1 diabetes patients were moderately but significantly shorter in all four CD4+ subsets. The study notes PCR might favor shorter templates equally in patients and controls.

Sort purity for all populations was recorded as exceeding 98%. The sample taken for sequencing was naive CD4+ T cells from blood. The sequence came from a man younger than 35 in good health.

The CDR3, as DNA: TGTGCCAGCAGCTTGGGAAGTCCGCAGTATTTT. Translating it yields CASSLGSPQYF. This rearrangement joins TRBV13 to TRBJ2-3; D remains unclear. This CDR3 spans 11 amino acids. Trimming shortened V by 3 bases and J by 10 bases, and 8 bases separated the two germline ends. Looked up from germline, CDR1 is PRHDT and CDR2 is FYEKMQ (reference sequence). Full variable domain (rest looked up from reference TRBV13 and TRBJ2-3): AAGVIQSPRHLIKEKRETATLKCYPIPRHDTVYWYQQGPGQDPQFLISFYEKMQSDKGSIPDRFSAQQFSDYHSELNMSSLELGDSALYFCASSLGSPQYFGPGTRLTVL.